Following are 17 T cell receptor beta chains from one sample sequenced in a study of blood T cell repertoires in COVID-19. Generated by immunoSEQ multiplex PCR, the TCRdb table keeps only in-frame clones and is missing some. The data contain 200,000 to 300,000 clones, approximately 88% of them singletons. The sequenced sample was PBMCs or T cells enriched from blood (not recorded which). These receptors originate from a woman in her thirties or forties with acute COVID-19.

The chain joins TRBV6-5 to TRBJ1-2; D is uncertain. Trimming pared 0 bases from V and 3 bases from J, leaving 11 bases between. Per the germline V gene, CDR1 is MNHEY and CDR2 is SVGAGI. The CDR3 is made up of 15 amino acids. The CDR3 DNA sequence: TGTGCCAGCAGTTACTCGAGTTCCACCCACTATGGCTACACCTTC. This sequence encodes CASSYSSSTHYGYTF.

The DNA for the CDR3 is TGTGCCAGCAGCCGACCTGGGACAGGGTACTATGGCTACACCTTC. Its protein product is CASSRPGTGYYGYTF. The chain joins TRBV14 to TRBJ1-2, with 9 bases fitting TRBD1. CDR1 SGHDN and CDR2 FVKESK come from the germline V gene. The CDR3 extends over 15 amino acids. Losses at the gene ends were 4 bases for V and 3 bases for J; bases not matched to a gene: 6.

V gene TRBV24-1 combines with J gene TRBJ1-2; D is undetermined. Germline lookup yields CDR1 KGHDR and CDR2 SFDVKD. Trimming cost V 4 bases and J 6 bases, with 11 bases left between them. The CDR3 runs 13 residues. In DNA, the CDR3 is TGTGCCACCAGTGACGAAGGAGCCAATGGCTACACCTTC. It codes for CATSDEGANGYTF.

This chain joins TRBV28 and TRBJ2-7, with 9 bases aligning to TRBD1. In germline, CDR1 is MDHEN, CDR2 SYDVKM. The CDR3 has 12 amino acids. The CDR3 DNA reads as TGTGCAATAGACAGGGGGTTTGGCGAGCAGTACTTC. Protein: CAIDRGFGEQYF.

The V gene is TRBV18, the J gene TRBJ1-5, with a tentative D call TRBD1 (6 bases). The CDR3 is made up of 15 amino acids. Trimming took 8 bases from V and 3 from J, leaving 17 bases between them. From germline, CDR1 is KGHSH and CDR2 LQKENI. In DNA form, the CDR3 reads TGTGCCAGCCGGGCGACAGGTGCTCACAATCAGCCCCAGCATTTT. It is translated as CASRATGAHNQPQHF.

The chain employs TRBV6-5 and TRBJ2-1, with 7 positions matching TRBD2. Germline V lookup: CDR1 MNHEY, CDR2 SVGAGI. This CDR3 spans 15 amino acids. Losses at the gene ends were 6 bases for V and 5 bases for J; bases not matched to a gene: 10. CDR3 nucleotides: TGTGCCAGCAGCCAGAGACTAGCCACCGACAATGAGCAGTTCTTC. Translated: CASSQRLATDNEQFF.

V and J are TRBV7-8 and TRBJ2-7; D perhaps matches TRBD2 (5 bases). CDR1 is SGHVS, CDR2 FQNEAQ, per germline. V shed 4 bases and J shed 3 bases, with 13 bases lying between them. The CDR3 runs to 14 residues. The CDR3 sequence is CASSSTDWVYEQYV. CDR3 bases: TGTGCCAGCAGCTCTACGGACTGGGTCTACGAGCAGTACGTC.

This rearrangement joins TRBV18 to TRBJ2-7, with 9 bases matching TRBD2. The germline V gene encodes CDR1 KGHSH and CDR2 LQKENI. With 2 bases clipped from V and 4 bases from J, the junction kept 6 bases outside the gene matches. The CDR3 is made up of 15 amino acids. The chain's CDR3 is CASSPEAGGPYEQYF. CDR3 in DNA: TGTGCCAGCTCACCAGAGGCGGGAGGGCCATACGAGCAGTACTTC.

This clone was seen a handful of times. The rearrangement uses TRBV30 and TRBJ1-4, with D perhaps matching TRBD1 (6 bases). Germline V gives CDR1 GTSNPN, CDR2 SVGIG (reference sequence). Trimming pared 7 bases from V and 7 bases from J, leaving 16 bases between. CDR3 length equals 13 residues. The chain's CDR3 is CASPGARGEKLFF. CDR3 nucleotide sequence: TGTGCCTCCCCAGGGGCGCGCGGTGAAAAACTGTTTTTT.

The chain links TRBV5-1 to TRBJ2-3, with D possibly matching TRBD2 (5 bases). Trimming shortened V by 3 bases and J by 4 bases, and 6 bases separated the two germline ends. The length of the CDR3 is 12 residues. Germline V gives CDR1 SGHRS, CDR2 YFSETQ. CDR3 amino acids: CASSWGADTQYF. In nucleotides, the CDR3 is TGCGCCAGCAGCTGGGGAGCAGATACGCAGTATTTT. The variable domain in full, completed from reference TRBV5-1 and TRBJ2-3, reads KAGVTQTPRYLIKTRGQQVTLSCSPISGHRSVSWYQQTPGQGLQFLFEYFSETQRNKGNFPGRFSGRQFSNSRSEMNVSTLELGDSALYLCASSWGADTQYFGPGTRLTVL.

The chain combines TRBV6-1 with TRBJ1-2, with a tentative D call TRBD1 (5 bases). The germline CDR1 and CDR2 sequences are MNHNS and SASEGT. Trimming removed 2 bases at V and 6 bases at J, with 13 bases between. The CDR3 covers 14 residues. CDR3 in amino acids: CASSETAEGNGYTF. For the CDR3, the DNA is TGTGCCAGCAGTGAAACGGCGGAGGGGAATGGCTACACCTTC.

The chain recombines TRBV6-2 or TRBV6-3 with TRBJ2-5, with D possibly TRBD1 on 6 matching bases. The germline gives CDR1 MNHEY, CDR2 SVGEGT. CDR3 size: 15 residues. Trimming pared 0 bases from V and 4 bases from J, leaving 12 bases between. CDR3 region: CASSYSGRGRETQYF. In nucleotides, the CDR3 is TGTGCCAGCAGTTACTCGGGCAGGGGAAGAGAGACCCAGTACTTC.

The chain joins TRBV19 to TRBJ1-3; D not certain. The CDR3 length is 14 residues. Trimming left V 9 bases short and J 0 bases short, with 12 bases between. Germline V gene lookup returns CDR1 LNHDA and CDR2 SQIVND (reference sequence). The CDR3 reads CASQTGSSGNTIYF. In DNA, the CDR3 is TGTGCCAGCCAGACTGGGAGCTCTGGAAACACCATATATTTT.

The chain is built from TRBV6-5 and TRBJ2-7; TRBD1 might be the D (6 bases). This CDR3 spans 14 amino acids. CDR1 and CDR2 from the germline V gene are MNHEY and SVGAGI. Trimming left V 5 bases short and J 2 bases short, with 13 bases between. The CDR3 DNA reads as TGTGCCAGCAGTCCGGGACACGAAACCTACGAGCAGTACTTC. It yields the protein CASSPGHETYEQYF.

CDR3 sequence reads: CASSSQGHQETQYF. As DNA, the CDR3 is TGCGCCAGCAGCTCACAGGGCCACCAAGAGACCCAGTACTTC. The rearrangement joins TRBV5-1 to TRBJ2-5; D is perhaps TRBD1 (6 bases). Germline V gives CDR1 SGHRS, CDR2 YFSETQ. Trimming left V 3 bases short and J 0 bases short, with 9 bases between. CDR3 length equals 14 residues.

In the case of this clone: The same CDR3 can be traced to other DNA sequences in this sample. The chain is built from TRBV5-1 and TRBJ1-1; the D gene is possibly TRBD1 (6 bases). With 2 bases removed from V and 0 bases from J, the gap between germline ends came to 8 bases. Per the germline V gene, CDR1 is SGHRS and CDR2 is YFSETQ. The CDR3 has 14 residues. The CDR3 bases are TGCGCCAGCAGCTTAGGACAGATGAACACTGAAGCTTTCTTT. It codes for CASSLGQMNTEAFF.

The rearrangement joins TRBV6-4 to TRBJ2-7; 9 bases are a match to TRBD1. Germline trimming cut 2 bases from V and 1 base from J; bases unmatched to any gene: 0. Per germline, CDR1 MRHNA and CDR2 SNTAGT. The CDR3 consists of 14 residues. The CDR3 reads CASSDGQGSYEQYV. The CDR3, as DNA: TGTGCCAGCAGTGACGGACAGGGGTCCTACGAGCAGTACGTC.